These 5 T cell receptor beta chains originate from one sample sequenced in a study of T-cell reconstitution after alpha-beta-depleted transplantation in children. During its preparation, the TCRbeta library received unique molecular identifiers. TCRdb ran MiXCR on the PCR reads and lists one entry per CDR3 protein. The data contain around 580,000 distinct CDR3 sequences, 23% of them singletons. The sequencing here drew on PBMCs, mostly from graft donor cells, taken 360 days after TCRalphabeta/CD19-depleted stem cell transplant. The receptors here all came from a boy under three years old who had a stem cell transplant for acute myeloid leukemia, so the T cells may come from the graft donor.

This chain uses TRBV4-1 with TRBJ2-1; the match to TRBD2 covers 7 bases. The CDR3 extends over 15 amino acids. Germline loops: CDR1 MGHRA, CDR2 YSYEKL. With V trimmed by 1 base and J by 9 bases, 9 bases remained unmatched. DNA for the CDR3: TGCGCCAGCAGCCAAGTCGGGCCTCCGGGGGGTGAGCAGTTCTTC. This translates into CASSQVGPPGGEQFF.

The rearrangement joins TRBV18 to TRBJ2-3, with D uncertain. Germline CDR1 reads KGHSH; CDR2 reads LQKENI. Trimming removed 2 bases at V and 4 bases at J, with 10 bases between. CDR3 length equals 14 residues. CDR3 sequence: CASSPTQVPDTQYF. The CDR3 DNA is TGTGCCAGCTCACCAACGCAGGTCCCAGATACGCAGTATTTT.

This clonotype was recorded many times. V usage is TRBV11-1 and J usage is TRBJ2-5; 10 bases are a match to TRBD1. The CDR3 runs 15 residues. Germline CDR1 SGHAT, CDR2 FQDESV (reference sequence). V shed 5 bases and J 5 bases; nucleotides not matched to a gene: 8. CDR3 region: CASSAQDRGSETQYF. CDR3 DNA sequence: TGTGCCAGCAGCGCCCAGGACAGGGGGAGCGAGACCCAGTACTTC.

This clonotype was detected a few times. The chain recombines TRBV5-6 with TRBJ1-1; D gene ambiguous. The V end lost 2 bases, the J end lost 1 base, and 12 bases lay between the germline ends. The CDR3 runs 15 residues. Per germline, CDR1 SGHDT and CDR2 YYEEEE. The CDR3 DNA is TGTGCCAGCAGCTTCCGAGGAAGAGGGAACACTGAAGCTTTCTTT. Translated, it gives CASSFRGRGNTEAFF.

This chain joins TRBV28 and TRBJ1-2, with 7 bases lining up with TRBD1. In germline, CDR1 is MDHEN, CDR2 SYDVKM. The CDR3 contains 15 residues. V dropped 4 bases and J dropped 8; count of bases not matched to a gene: 13. CDR3 loop: CASSSLPGRGRGYTF. As DNA, the CDR3 is TGTGCCAGCAGTTCACTCCCCGGAAGGGGGCGAGGCTACACCTTC.